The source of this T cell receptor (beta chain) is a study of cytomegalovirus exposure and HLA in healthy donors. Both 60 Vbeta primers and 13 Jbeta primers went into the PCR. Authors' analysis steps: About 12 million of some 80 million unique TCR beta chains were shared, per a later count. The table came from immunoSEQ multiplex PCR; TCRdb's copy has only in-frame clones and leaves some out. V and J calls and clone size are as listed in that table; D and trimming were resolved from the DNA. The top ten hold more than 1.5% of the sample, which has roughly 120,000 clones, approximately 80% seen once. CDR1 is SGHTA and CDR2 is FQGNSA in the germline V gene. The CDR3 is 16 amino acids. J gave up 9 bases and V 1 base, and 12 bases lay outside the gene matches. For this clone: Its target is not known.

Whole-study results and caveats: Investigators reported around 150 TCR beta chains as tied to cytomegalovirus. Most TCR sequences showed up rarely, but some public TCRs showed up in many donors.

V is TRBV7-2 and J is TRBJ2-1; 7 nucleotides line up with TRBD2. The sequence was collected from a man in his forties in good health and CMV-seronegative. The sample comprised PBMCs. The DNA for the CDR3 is TGTGCCAGCAGCTTAGACCGGGAAGGCGGGGGAGGTGAGCAGTTCTTC. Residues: CASSLDREGGGGEQFF.